The clone carrying this T cell receptor beta chain has more than one count but fewer than ten. Antigen: not known. Clones were sequenced by immunoSEQ multiplex PCR, and TCRdb holds only the in-frame ones, with some missing. The sample yields 60,000 to 85,000 clones, approximately 80% seen once. The data were taken from a study of OX40 agonist ivuxolimab in advanced cancers. Study-wide findings and caveats: The specificity for antigen of the expanded peripheral T cells was not determined.

The germline CDR1 and CDR2 sequences are MNHEY and SVGAGI. V trimming: 7 bases; J trimming: 6 bases; junction bases outside the gene matches: 11. CDR3 length: 14 residues. The genes are TRBV6-5 and TRBJ2-7; 8 bases are a match to TRBD2. The receptor was isolated from an adult with an advanced solid tumor such as melanoma, head and neck, liver or kidney cancer. The source material was CD4+ or CD8+ T cells sorted from blood, sampled in a trial of the OX40 agonist ivuxolimab. The CDR3 protein is CASTASGPAGEQYF. CDR3 bases: TGTGCCAGCACCGCTAGCGGGCCGGCCGGCGAGCAGTACTTC.